This TCR beta chain was sequenced for a study of T cell responses to AZD1222 COVID-19 vaccine. Germline V CDR1 and CDR2: SEHNR, FQNEAQ (reference sequence). Trimming left V 0 bases short and J 7 bases short, with 13 bases between. The CDR3 totals 15 residues. Sequenced by immunoSEQ multiplex PCR; TCRdb stores in-frame clones only, minus some. The sample consists of roughly 150,000 clones, roughly nine tenths of them appearing once. The study's findings and limits: White British people made up most donors, females outnumbered males, and clonal diversity was possibly underestimated.

Regarding this clone: The antigen is unknown.

The rearrangement joins TRBV7-9 to TRBJ2-1; tentatively, D is TRBD1 (6 bases). The specimen comprised peripheral blood, sampled on day 0 of AZD1222 vaccination. This sequence originates from an adult in good health. CDR3 in DNA: TGTGCCAGCAGCTTAGCGCAGGGGATGGTGAATGAGCAGTTCTTC. Its protein product is CASSLAQGMVNEQFF.